This T cell receptor beta chain was recovered during a study of beta chain features in type 1 diabetes. Study overall: Patients looked much like healthy donors when it came to age, gender and cell yields. General observations from the study: The study found fewer insertions and more deletions at VDJ junctions in type 1 diabetes patients.

In this sample, this clone turned up many times. What it recognizes is unknown. Germline V gene lookup returns CDR1 SGHTA and CDR2 FQGNSA. This CDR3 has 10 amino acids. Reverse transcription of all isolated RNA meant that expressed TCRB transcripts were sequenced. Generated by immunoSEQ multiplex PCR, the TCRdb table keeps only in-frame clones and is missing some. The sample carries around 280,000 clones, around 7.8% recorded once. The chain carries TRBV7-2 and TRBJ2-1; D may correspond to TRBD1 or TRBD2 (5 bases each). Sequencing was performed on central memory CD4+ T cells from blood. The clonotype was recovered from a woman aged 18-29 years in good health. CDR3 loop: CAKGTNEQFF. CDR3 DNA sequence: TGTGCAAAAGGGACCAATGAGCAGTTCTTC.